This TCR beta chain was identified in a study of control samples from healthy donors and cancer patients. Libraries were prepared by immunoSEQ multiplex PCR; TCRdb keeps only in-frame clonotypes and omits some of them. This table holds 150,000 to 180,000 clones, approximately 94% found once. The CDR3 covers 13 residues. V lost 5 bases to trimming and J lost 5 bases, with 10 bases between them. Germline CDR1 LNHDA, CDR2 SQIVND (reference sequence). The source material was blood. This receptor was obtained from a man aged 40-49 years in good health. This sequence joins TRBV19 and TRBJ2-1; D is ambiguous. CDR3 region: CASSPGGHNEQFF. Here the CDR3 DNA reads TGTGCCAGTAGTCCCGGTGGCCACAATGAGCAGTTCTTC. The full variable domain, its missing parts supplied by reference TRBV19 and TRBJ2-1, is DGGITQSPKYLFRKEGQNVTLSCEQNLNHDAMYWYRQDPGQGLRLIYYSQIVNDFQKGDIAEGYSVSREKKESFPLTVTSAQKNPTAFYLCASSPGGHNEQFFGPGTRLTVL.